This T cell receptor beta chain appears in the sequencing data of a study of beta chain features in type 1 diabetes. A few counts support this clone. The length of the CDR3 is 13 residues. Germline V gene data show CDR1 as SNHLY and CDR2 as FYNNEI. Trimming took off 8 bases at V and 5 bases at J, with 15 bases between the two ends. Investigators reverse transcribed all isolated RNA, so they sequenced expressed TCRB transcripts. Profiled with immunoSEQ multiplex PCR; TCRdb holds only in-frame clones, not every one. The table includes 330,000 or so clones, around 15% detected once. The chain carries TRBV2 and TRBJ1-2, with D maybe TRBD1 (5 bases). Specimen: central memory CD4+ T cells from blood. The sequence was collected from a man aged 30 to 39 in good health. CDR3 DNA sequence: TGTGCCAGCTGTAGGGGAGTATCTTATGGCTACACCTTC. It specifies CASCRGVSYGYTF.